The 14 T cell receptor beta chains listed next were all sequenced from one sample in a study of blood T cells in healthy people across ages (dated by TCRdb to 2014 to 2015). Library prep was done by 5' RACE. Instrument on record: Illumina HiSeq 2500. A second 7 to 11 cycle PCR used a sample-barcoded 5' primer and a J-beta primer mix. The public sequencing data were trimmed at Q25 with fastp and processed into clonotypes with MiXCR by TCRdb, which kept only in-frame beta chains. Under each unique CDR3 protein, matching rows form one entry showing the most common genes and DNA. For this sample there are 600,000 or so distinct CDR3 sequences; around 20% appear just once. The top ten constitute roughly 3.9% of the sample. Sequenced material: blood. These receptors all stem from a man in his 70s in good health.

The rearrangement links TRBV6-2 or TRBV6-3 to TRBJ2-5; 9 bases agree with TRBD1. Germline V lookup: CDR1 MNHEY, CDR2 SVGEGT. The junction had 4 bases not matched to a gene; V was cut back by 4 bases and J by 7 bases. There are 13 residues in the CDR3. CDR3 residues: CASSSGQGRTQYF. CDR3 coding DNA: TGTGCCAGCAGTTCGGGACAGGGTCGGACCCAGTACTTC.

The chain is built from TRBV7-2 and TRBJ2-5; D possibly matches TRBD1 or TRBD2 (6 bases each). The J call could be wrong; TRBJ2-7 is a better fit for the DNA end. The CDR3 loop spans 15 amino acids. In germline, CDR1 is SGHTA, CDR2 FQGNSA. The CDR3, as DNA: TGTGCCAGCAGCTTAGTCGGGGGCGTCTCCTACGAGCAGTACTTC. Amino acid sequence: CASSLVGGVSYEQYF.

This clonotype was counted only a few times. The CDR3 loop is CASSQRHRSQETQYF. The CDR3 nucleotides are TGTGCCAGCAGCCAACGACACCGATCACAAGAGACCCAGTACTTC. V gene TRBV6-2 or TRBV6-3 combines with J gene TRBJ2-5; D unresolved. The V gene's germline CDR1 is MNHEY and CDR2 SVGEGT. The CDR3 totals 15 residues. V was pared by 6 bases and J by 2 bases, with 16 bases between.

V gene TRBV4-2 combines with J gene TRBJ2-5, with D perhaps matching TRBD1 or TRBD2 (5 bases each). From germline, CDR1 is LGHNA and CDR2 YNFKEQ. Trimming removed 0 bases from V and 4 bases from J, with 15 bases in between. CDR3 size: 16 residues. CDR3 bases: TGTGCCAGCAGCCAAGATTCCGGGGCAGGGCGAGAGACCCAGTACTTC. It encodes CASSQDSGAGRETQYF.

V usage is TRBV6-6 and J usage is TRBJ2-4; 10 nucleotides align to TRBD2. Trimming removed 2 bases from V and 4 bases from J; junction bases left unmatched: 8. Germline CDR1 MNHNY, CDR2 SVGAGI (reference sequence). This CDR3 is built from 17 residues. For the CDR3, the DNA is TGTGCCAGCAGTTACACCGGGACTAGCGCAAGGAAAAACATTCAGTACTTC. It yields the protein CASSYTGTSARKNIQYF.

This chain connects TRBV12-3 or TRBV12-4 to TRBJ2-2, with a tentative D call TRBD1 (6 bases). CDR3 length: 15 amino acids. V gave up 1 base and J gave up 6 bases, with 12 bases separating them. CDR3 protein: CASSLGVRGAGELFF. The DNA for the CDR3 is TGTGCCAGCAGTTTAGGGGTCAGGGGAGCCGGGGAGCTGTTTTTT.

J is TRBJ2-1 and V is TRBV20-1; TRBD2 agrees at 9 bases. Trimming at V came to 5 bases and at J to 6 bases, leaving 11 bases not matched to a gene. Germline V gene data show CDR1 as DFQATT and CDR2 as SNEGSKA (reference sequence). This CDR3 is 15 amino acids long. The CDR3 bases are TGCAGTGCTGTCAATCTAGCGGGAAAGAGCAATGAGCAGTTCTTC. As protein: CSAVNLAGKSNEQFF.

This clonotype has a handful of counts. The genes are TRBV28 and TRBJ2-7, with a possible D match to TRBD1 (5 bases). The CDR3 contains 12 residues. Deletions cut 5 bases from V and 6 bases from J, with 11 bases between. Germline V CDR1 and CDR2: MDHEN, SYDVKM. CDR3 region: CASSPRTIEQYF. DNA for the CDR3: TGTGCCAGCAGTCCCAGGACAATCGAGCAGTACTTC.

CDR3: CASSPTSGSGTGELFF. CDR3 coding DNA: TGTGCCAGCAGCCCTACTAGCGGGAGCGGTACCGGGGAGCTGTTTTTT. The V gene is TRBV6-1, the J gene TRBJ2-2; 11 positions agree with TRBD2. The V gene's germline CDR1 is MNHNS and CDR2 SASEGT. The CDR3 consists of 16 residues. V shed 6 bases, J shed 5 bases, and the junction held 8 bases outside the gene matches.

This chain connects TRBV25-1 to TRBJ2-7; either TRBD1 or TRBD2 may supply D (5 bases each). V shed 9 bases and J shed 6 bases, with 18 bases lying between them. Germline values: CDR1 MGHDK, CDR2 SYGVNS. The CDR3 is 13 residues long. In nucleotides, the CDR3 is TGTGCCAGTGTCCGGGACCTAGGCTCCGAGCAGTACTTC. Its protein product is CASVRDLGSEQYF.

V gene TRBV6-1 combines with J gene TRBJ2-7; TRBD1 aligns across 9 bases. The CDR3 spans 16 residues. Germline V gene lookup returns CDR1 MNHNS and CDR2 SASEGT. J gave up 0 bases and V 6 bases, and 9 bases lay outside the gene matches. The CDR3 DNA is TGTGCCAGCAGACCGGGACAGGGAGTCATCTCCTACGAGCAGTACTTC. Encoded protein: CASRPGQGVISYEQYF.

The rearrangement joins TRBV21-1 to TRBJ2-4; the table's D gene call, TRBD1, was not cross checked with the DNA. TRBV21-1 counts as a pseudogene. CDR3 size: 16 residues. CDR3 DNA sequence: TGTGCCAGCAGCAAAGGCCAAAGGACAGAGCCAAACATTCAGTACTTC. As protein: CASSKGQRTEPNIQYF.

This clonotype has just a few counts. V and J are TRBV28 and TRBJ2-5; 14 positions agree with TRBD2. Judging by the DNA end, TRBJ2-7 fits better; the J call may be wrong. The CDR3 sequence is 18 residues long. The V gene's germline CDR1 is MDHEN and CDR2 SYDVKM. Written as DNA, the CDR3 is TGTGCCAGCAGTTTAAGCGACGGGACTAGCGGGAGTATCTACGAGCAGTACTTC. Amino acid sequence: CASSLSDGTSGSIYEQYF.

Many counts were recorded for this clonotype. The gene calls are TRBV20-1 and TRBJ2-7; D ambiguous. Germline CDR1 DFQATT, CDR2 SNEGSKA (reference sequence). V was clipped by 1 base and J by 3 bases, with 4 bases between them. This CDR3 region has 11 residues. The CDR3 region is CSARGGYEQYF. The CDR3 DNA is TGCAGTGCTAGAGGGGGCTACGAGCAGTACTTC.